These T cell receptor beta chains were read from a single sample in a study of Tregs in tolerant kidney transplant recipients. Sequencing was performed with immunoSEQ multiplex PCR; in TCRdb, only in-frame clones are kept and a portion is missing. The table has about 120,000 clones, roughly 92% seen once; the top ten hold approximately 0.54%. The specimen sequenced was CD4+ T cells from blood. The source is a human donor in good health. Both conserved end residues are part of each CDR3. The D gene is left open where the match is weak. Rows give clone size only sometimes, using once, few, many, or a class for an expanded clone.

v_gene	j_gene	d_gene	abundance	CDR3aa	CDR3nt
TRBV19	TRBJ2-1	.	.	CASSGRGYYNEQFF	TGTGCCAGTAGTGGGCGGGGATATTACAATGAGCAGTTCTTC
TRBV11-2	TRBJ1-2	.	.	CASSRGAGYTF	TGTGCCAGCAGCCGGGGGGCTGGCTACACCTTC
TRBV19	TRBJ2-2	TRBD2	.	CASSMSFAGGKTGELFF	TGTGCCAGTAGTATGAGCTTTGCGGGAGGAAAGACCGGGGAGCTGTTTTTT
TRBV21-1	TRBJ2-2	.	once	CAGGLCLRWGHSGSGELFF	TGTGCCGGGGGTTTATGTCTTCGGTGGGGACACTCCGGCTCCGGGGAGCTGTTTTTT
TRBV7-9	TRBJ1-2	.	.	CASRSDGTYGYTF	TGTGCCAGCAGGTCGGACGGGACCTATGGCTACACCTTC
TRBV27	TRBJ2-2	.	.	CASSYTGNTGELFF	TGTGCCAGCAGTTACACAGGAAACACCGGGGAGCTGTTTTTT
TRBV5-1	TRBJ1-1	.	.	CASSLGEGWGTEAFF	TGCGCCAGCAGCTTGGGGGAAGGGTGGGGCACTGAAGCTTTCTTT
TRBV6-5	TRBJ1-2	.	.	CASTPRTSNYGYTF	TGTGCCAGCACCCCCCGGACATCAAACTATGGCTACACCTTC
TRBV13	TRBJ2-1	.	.	CASSLTGKTYNEQFF	TGTGCCAGCAGCCTCACAGGGAAAACCTACAATGAGCAGTTCTTC
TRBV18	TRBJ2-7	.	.	CASSPIQDRNEQYF	TGTGCCAGCTCACCTATACAGGATAGGAACGAGCAGTACTTC
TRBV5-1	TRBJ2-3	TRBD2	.	CASSPQASGSRADTQYF	TGCGCCAGCAGCCCTCAGGCTAGCGGGAGTAGGGCAGATACGCAGTATTTT
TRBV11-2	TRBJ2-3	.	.	CASSFGSGTDTQYF	TGTGCCAGCAGCTTCGGATCGGGGACAGATACGCAGTATTTT
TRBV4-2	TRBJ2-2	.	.	CASSQDIGGRLPSWITANTGELFF	TGTGCCAGCAGCCAAGATATTGGGGGTCGGCTACCTAGTTGGATCACCGCGAACACCGGGGAGCTGTTTTTT
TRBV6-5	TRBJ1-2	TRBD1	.	CASRTFDRGYGYTF	TGTGCCAGCAGAACATTTGACAGGGGGTATGGCTACACCTTC
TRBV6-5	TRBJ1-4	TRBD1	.	CASSLYRGNEKLFF	TGTGCCAGCAGTTTGTACAGGGGTAATGAAAAACTGTTTTTT
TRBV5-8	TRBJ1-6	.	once	CASSLVWSPSSYNSPLHF	TGTGCCAGCAGCTTGGTTTGGTCCCCAAGCTCCTATAATTCACCCCTCCACTTT